The 31 T cell receptor beta chains below all came from one sample that was sequenced in a study of blood T cell repertoires in COVID-19 (dated by TCRdb to the early 2020s). The method was the immunoSEQ multiplex PCR assay. TCRdb re-hosts the immuneACCESS table, in-frame sequences only. Its copies lack some clones; in the studies checked, an unresolved V gene accounts for under half of them, and the cause for the rest is not known. This sample has 200,000 to 300,000 clones in its table, and about nine tenths of those were observed once. In total, the top ten clones hold roughly 4% of the sample. Input material: peripheral blood. The receptor set was obtained from a man aged 60 to 69 who had recovered from COVID-19.

J is TRBJ1-6 and V is TRBV4-2; D gene unclear. Germline assignment: CDR1 LGHNA and CDR2 YNFKEQ. Trimming took off 6 bases at V and 11 bases at J, with 17 bases between the two ends. This CDR3 is built from 14 residues. CDR3 bases: TGTGCCAGCAGGAAAGAAGGGAGTCAGGCACCCCTCCACTTT. Its protein is CASRKEGSQAPLHF.

About this clone itself: Other DNA sequences in the same sample also yield this CDR3. The V and J genes are TRBV6-5 and TRBJ1-2; D perhaps matches TRBD1 (5 bases). Germline CDR1 MNHEY, CDR2 SVGAGI. This CDR3 spans 12 amino acids. The V end was cut by 0 bases, the J end by 8 bases, with 7 bases between. This CDR3 is CASSYSGGGYTF. The CDR3 DNA is TGTGCCAGCAGTTACTCGGGGGGGGGCTACACCTTC.

This clone was observed once. V usage is TRBV5-1 and J usage is TRBJ2-3, with D possibly matching TRBD2 (7 bases). This CDR3 is 16 amino acids long. Germline V lookup: CDR1 SGHRS, CDR2 YFSETQ. V was shortened by 0 bases and J by 4 bases, with 15 bases between the two germline ends. The CDR3 DNA follows: TGCGCCAGCAGCTTGGTCGGGGGGCTAGTATCAGATACGCAGTATTTT. Its protein is CASSLVGGLVSDTQYF.

V is TRBV11-2 and J is TRBJ1-3; the match to TRBD1 covers 8 bases. Germline V gives CDR1 SGHAT, CDR2 FQNNGV. J lost 4 bases, V lost 4 bases, and 3 bases had no gene match. CDR3 length: 14 residues. The chain's CDR3 is CASSYQGAGNTIYF. The CDR3 nucleotides read TGTGCCAGCAGCTACCAGGGGGCCGGAAACACCATATATTTT.

The chain uses TRBV4-2 and TRBJ2-5, with 9 bases that match TRBD2. V gave up 5 bases and J gave up 2 bases; unmatched junction bases: 3. The CDR3 totals 14 residues. The germline gives CDR1 LGHNA, CDR2 YNFKEQ. Here the CDR3 reads CASSGGGVQETQYF. As DNA, the CDR3 is TGTGCCAGCAGCGGCGGGGGGGTTCAAGAGACCCAGTACTTC.

This chain uses TRBV4-1 with TRBJ1-4, with TRBD1 matching over 10 bases. The CDR3 covers 17 residues. The junction had 7 bases not matched to a gene; V was cut back by 1 base and J by 5 bases. CDR1 is MGHRA and CDR2 is YSYEKL in the germline V gene. The CDR3 sequence: CASSQANRGQGNEKLFF. The DNA of the CDR3 is TGCGCCAGCAGCCAAGCAAACCGGGGACAGGGGAATGAAAAACTGTTTTTT.

V usage is TRBV29-1 and J usage is TRBJ2-1, with TRBD1 matching 7 bases. The CDR3 is 14 residues long. The germline CDR1 and CDR2 sequences are SQVTM and ANQGSEA. The V and J ends lost 1 base and 1 base, in that order; junction bases with no gene match: 1. CDR3 DNA: TGCAGCGTTGAAGGCAGGGGGTCCTACAATGAGCAGTTCTTC. This encodes CSVEGRGSYNEQFF.

The chain uses TRBV6-5 and TRBJ1-2, with TRBD1 as a possible D gene (6 bases). Germline CDR1 is MNHEY and CDR2 is SVGAGI. There are 15 residues in the CDR3. V lost 5 bases and J lost 1, with 14 bases in between. CDR3 residues: CASSPTGMVNYGYTF. Written as DNA, the CDR3 is TGTGCCAGCAGTCCCACAGGGATGGTTAACTATGGCTACACCTTC.

The chain is built from TRBV7-9 and TRBJ1-5; the D is unclear. Trimming took 3 bases from V and 0 from J, leaving 12 bases between them. The CDR3 runs to 16 residues. CDR1 is SEHNR, CDR2 FQNEAQ, per germline (reference sequence). This chain's CDR3 is CASSLGGRISNQPQHF. CDR3 sequence (DNA): TGTGCCAGCAGCTTGGGAGGACGGATTAGCAATCAGCCCCAGCATTTT.

The V call is TRBV4-2, the J call TRBJ2-3; 12 nucleotides agree with TRBD2. Germline V lookup: CDR1 LGHNA, CDR2 YNFKEQ. The J segment lost 4 bases and the V segment lost 1 base, leaving 3 bases of the junction unmatched. The CDR3 is 16 amino acids. This CDR3 reads CASSQAASGGADTQYF. In nucleotides, the CDR3 is TGTGCCAGCAGCCAAGCCGCTAGCGGGGGGGCAGATACGCAGTATTTT.

CDR3 region: CASSIDKNYGYTF. The CDR3 bases are TGTGCCAGCAGCATCGACAAAAACTATGGCTACACCTTC. The rearrangement joins TRBV12-3 or TRBV12-4 to TRBJ1-2, with D unclear. The CDR3 is 13 residues long. The V and J ends lost 6 bases and 2 bases respectively, with 10 bases between them.

The chain is built from TRBV11-2 and TRBJ2-1; D perhaps matches TRBD2 (6 bases). Per germline, CDR1 SGHAT and CDR2 FQNNGV. The CDR3 is made up of 15 amino acids. V was trimmed by 5 bases and J by 0 bases, leaving 11 bases between them. The CDR3 DNA sequence: TGTGCCAGCAGCCTAGGCGGGGCCTCCTACAATGAGCAGTTCTTC. This translates into CASSLGGASYNEQFF. Full variable domain (missing parts from reference TRBV11-2 and TRBJ2-1): EAGVAQSPRYKIIEKRQSVAFWCNPISGHATLYWYQQILGQGPKLLIQFQNNGVVDDSQLPKDRFSAERLKGVDSTLKIQPAKLEDSAVYLCASSLGGASYNEQFFGPGTRLTVL.

This clone appeared many times. The V gene is TRBV5-1, the J gene TRBJ1-1, with TRBD1 matching 10 bases. The CDR3 extends over 14 amino acids. Germline V gene data show CDR1 as SGHRS and CDR2 as YFSETQ. The junction had 3 bases not matched to a gene; V was cut back by 0 bases and J by 7 bases. CDR3 sequence: CASSLGQGALEAFF. The CDR3 coding sequence is TGCGCCAGCAGCTTGGGACAGGGGGCGCTTGAAGCTTTCTTT.

V is TRBV2 and J is TRBJ1-5; 7 positions agree with TRBD1. V lost 4 bases, J lost 3 bases, and 6 bases stayed unmatched. This CDR3 has 15 residues. CDR1 and CDR2 from the germline V gene are SNHLY and FYNNEI. The CDR3 nucleotides read TGTGCCAGCAGTGGACAGGGCACGGACAATCAGCCCCAGCATTTT. It translates to CASSGQGTDNQPQHF.

This clone was observed a single time. The V and J genes are TRBV19 and TRBJ2-7, with unresolved D. Germline loops: CDR1 LNHDA, CDR2 SQIVND (reference sequence). The V end was cut by 5 bases, the J end by 5 bases, with 13 bases between. The CDR3 covers 13 residues. This chain's CDR3 is CASSGRWAHEQYF. Here the CDR3 DNA reads TGTGCCAGTAGTGGCCGGTGGGCCCACGAGCAGTACTTC.

V gene TRBV7-2 combines with J gene TRBJ2-3; 13 positions agree with TRBD2. This CDR3 region has 16 residues. After removal of 3 bases from V and 6 bases from J, the junction contained 6 bases not matched to a gene. Germline lookup yields CDR1 SGHTA and CDR2 FQGNSA. The CDR3 loop reads CASSFSGTSGVDTQYF. In DNA form, the CDR3 reads TGTGCCAGCAGCTTCTCGGGGACTAGCGGGGTGGATACGCAGTATTTT.

The chain's CDR3 is CASSHPIPRTGMLYGYTF. CDR3 sequence (DNA): TGTGCCAGCAGCCACCCCATCCCTCGGACAGGGATGCTCTATGGCTACACCTTC. V usage is TRBV3-1 (or the pseudogene TRBV3-2) and J usage is TRBJ1-2; the match to TRBD1 covers 8 bases. CDR3 size: 18 residues. The germline V gene encodes CDR1 LGHDT and CDR2 YNNKEL (reference sequence). With V trimmed by 3 bases and J by 4 bases, 16 bases remained unmatched.

This rearrangement joins TRBV7-2 to TRBJ1-1, with D tentatively TRBD1 (5 bases). Germline CDR1 and CDR2: SGHTA and FQGNSA. Trimming stripped 6 bases from V and 5 bases from J, with 19 bases between. CDR3 size: 15 residues. CDR3 loop: CASSAYGGLITEAFF. CDR3 coding DNA: TGTGCCAGCAGTGCTTATGGGGGACTTATAACTGAAGCTTTCTTT.

The gene calls are TRBV9 and TRBJ1-2, with D possibly TRBD1 on 6 matching bases. The germline CDR1 and CDR2 sequences are SGDLS and YYNGEE. V lost 2 bases and J 6 bases, leaving 11 bases between the germline ends. The CDR3 spans 13 residues. The CDR3 is CASSVRGWDGYTF. The DNA for the CDR3 is TGTGCCAGCAGCGTGAGGGGGTGGGATGGCTACACCTTC.

The CDR3 DNA follows: TGTGCCAGCAGCCGGGGGGGCGATGAGCAGTTCTTC. It codes for CASSRGGDEQFF. The chain employs TRBV3-1 (or the pseudogene TRBV3-2) and TRBJ2-1; D is possibly TRBD2 (7 bases). CDR3 length: 12 residues. Germline assignment: CDR1 LGHDT and CDR2 YNNKEL (reference sequence). V was pared by 4 bases and J by 8 bases, with 9 bases between.

This chain joins TRBV10-3 and TRBJ1-5, with D maybe TRBD1 (6 bases). With 5 bases removed from V and 0 bases from J, the gap between germline ends came to 11 bases. The CDR3 runs 15 residues. CDR1 ENHRY and CDR2 SYGVKD come from the germline V gene. For the CDR3, the DNA is TGTGCCATCAGTACAGGGATTTATAGCAATCAGCCCCAGCATTTT. Its translation: CAISTGIYSNQPQHF.

The J gene is TRBJ2-7, the V gene TRBV4-2, with D tentatively TRBD2 (5 bases). V was shortened by 3 bases and J by 3 bases, with 12 bases between the two germline ends. In germline, CDR1 is LGHNA, CDR2 YNFKEQ. The CDR3 is 14 amino acids. The DNA for the CDR3 is TGTGCCAGCAGCCAGTCCGCGGGCAACTACGAGCAGTACTTC. It codes for CASSQSAGNYEQYF.

The sample holds a few counts of this clone. V is TRBV7-6 and J is TRBJ2-7; TRBD2 might be the D (6 bases). Looked up from germline, CDR1 is SGHVS and CDR2 is FNYEAQ. V dropped 1 base and J dropped 0 bases, with 16 bases sitting between them. This CDR3 contains 17 residues. This chain's CDR3 is CASSLGVAAGGSYEQYF. The CDR3 nucleotides are TGTGCCAGCAGCTTAGGGGTGGCGGCCGGGGGCTCCTACGAGCAGTACTTC. Full variable domain (outside the CDR3, taken from reference TRBV7-6 and TRBJ2-7): GAGVSQSPRYKVTKRGQDVALRCDPISGHVSLYWYRQALGQGPEFLTYFNYEAQQDKSGLPNDRFSAERPEGSISTLTIQRTEQRDSAMYRCASSLGVAAGGSYEQYFGPGTRLTVT.

The chain carries TRBV5-1 and TRBJ2-7; 11 bases are shared with TRBD2. The CDR3 loop spans 16 amino acids. Trimming at V came to 3 bases and at J to 2 bases, leaving 7 bases not matched to a gene. Per germline, CDR1 SGHRS and CDR2 YFSETQ. This chain's CDR3 is CASSSFLTSGAYEQYF. CDR3 in DNA: TGCGCCAGCAGCTCCTTCTTGACTAGCGGGGCCTACGAGCAGTACTTC.

The chain carries TRBV30 and TRBJ1-4, with 8 bases that match TRBD1. J lost 5 bases, V lost 2 bases, and 4 bases had no gene match. CDR3 length: 14 residues. Germline CDR1 and CDR2: GTSNPN and SVGIG (reference sequence). CDR3 amino acids: CAWSSGGKNEKLFF. CDR3 DNA: TGTGCCTGGAGTTCAGGGGGCAAGAATGAAAAACTGTTTTTT. Using reference TRBV30 and TRBJ1-4 for the parts outside the CDR3, the full variable domain is SQTIHQWPATLVQPVGSPLSLECTVEGTSNPNLYWYRQAAGRGLQLLFYSVGIGQISSEVPQNLSASRPQDRQFILSSKKLLLSDSGFYLCAWSSGGKNEKLFFGSGTQLSVL.

This chain joins TRBV27 and TRBJ2-7; tentative D call: TRBD1 (5 bases). The CDR3 covers 14 residues. Trimming pared 8 bases from V and 2 bases from J, leaving 16 bases between. Per germline, CDR1 MNHEY and CDR2 SMNVEV (reference sequence). CDR3: CASRNSGNPYEQYF. The CDR3, as DNA: TGTGCCAGCCGTAACTCAGGGAATCCCTACGAGCAGTACTTC.

The genes are TRBV30 and TRBJ1-6; 9 bases agree with TRBD1. The V and J ends lost 2 bases and 10 bases, in that order; junction bases with no gene match: 9. The germline V gene has CDR1 GTSNPN and CDR2 SVGIG (reference sequence). The CDR3 has 15 amino acids. CDR3 loop: CAWSTRGTGYSPLHF. In DNA form, the CDR3 reads TGTGCCTGGAGTACTCGCGGGACAGGGTACTCACCCCTCCACTTT.

This rearrangement joins TRBV6-6 to TRBJ2-5, with 9 bases lining up with TRBD2. Per germline, CDR1 MNHNY and CDR2 SVGAGI (reference sequence). The CDR3 totals 16 residues. Trimming took 6 bases from V and 1 from J; bases not matched to a gene: 9. This CDR3 reads CASSSVAGEFQETQYF. In nucleotides, the CDR3 is TGTGCCAGCAGCTCGGTAGCGGGGGAGTTCCAAGAGACCCAGTACTTC.

A single count supports this clone. This rearrangement joins TRBV9 to TRBJ1-6; weak D call: TRBD1 (5 bases). Germline V gene data show CDR1 as SGDLS and CDR2 as YYNGEE. V was pared by 3 bases and J by 4 bases, with 14 bases between. This CDR3 comprises 16 residues. The CDR3 DNA sequence: TGTGCCAGCAGCGACCAGGGTATCCCTTATAATTCACCCCTCCACTTT. Encoded protein: CASSDQGIPYNSPLHF.

This chain uses TRBV5-1 with TRBJ2-3; TRBD1 aligns across 8 bases. The CDR3 contains 15 residues. V shed 5 bases, J shed 3 bases, and the junction held 8 bases outside the gene matches. The germline gives CDR1 SGHRS, CDR2 YFSETQ. CDR3 DNA sequence: TGCGCCAGCAGAGGACAGGGATTTATAACAGATACGCAGTATTTT. Its translation is CASRGQGFITDTQYF.

This clone was seen only once. The rearrangement uses TRBV12-3 or TRBV12-4 and TRBJ2-7; D perhaps matches TRBD1 (5 bases). Trimming removed 1 base from V and 6 bases from J, with 7 bases in between. CDR3 length: 12 amino acids. CDR3 coding DNA: TGTGCCAGCAGTTTAGTCAGGGTCGAGCAGTACTTC. The encoded protein is CASSLVRVEQYF.